This passage covers 21 T cell receptor beta chains from one sample sequenced in a study of blood T cells in healthy people across ages. A second PCR of roughly 6 to 12 cycles used a sample-barcoded 5' primer and a J-beta primer mix. TCRdb re-called the 5' RACE reads with MiXCR, one entry per CDR3 protein. The sample includes about 1,600,000 distinct CDR3 sequences, 40% to 50% of them seen just once. The specimen sequenced was blood. The receptors come from a woman aged 18-29 years in good health.

The table lists this clonotype with a few counts. The chain has TRBV6-5 and TRBJ2-7; possible D gene TRBD2, 7 bases. V was shortened by 9 bases and J by 3 bases, with 24 bases between the two germline ends. Germline V gene lookup returns CDR1 MNHEY and CDR2 SVGAGI. The CDR3 extends over 16 amino acids. CDR3 sequence reads: CASSLGRGIAHYEQYF. In DNA form, the CDR3 reads TGTGCCAGTTCCTTAGGGAGGGGGATAGCACACTACGAGCAGTACTTC.

The chain carries TRBV29-1 and TRBJ1-1; unclear D gene. Germline values: CDR1 SQVTM, CDR2 ANQGSEA. This CDR3 has 12 residues. CDR3 DNA sequence: TGCAGGGCCGGGCATCCGAACACTGAAGCTTTCTTT. Amino acids: CRAGHPNTEAFF.

This chain links TRBV15 with TRBJ2-5, with a weak D call TRBD2 (6 bases). Near its end, the DNA agrees better with TRBJ2-7, so the J call may be wrong. The CDR3 runs to 14 residues. Germline V CDR1 and CDR2: LNHNV, YYDKDF (reference sequence). CDR3 nucleotide sequence: TGTGCCACCAGCTCGCTAGGAGGAGGGCGCGAGCAGTACTTC. Translating it yields CATSSLGGGREQYF.

This clonotype was found a few times. This chain connects TRBV9 to TRBJ2-7; 8 bases line up with TRBD2. V lost 3 bases, J lost 3 bases, and 8 bases stayed unmatched. This CDR3 is 15 amino acids long. Germline V gene sequence: CDR1 SGDLS, CDR2 YYNGEE. CDR3 in amino acids: CASSARSGGGYEQYF. DNA of the CDR3: TGTGCCAGCAGCGCGAGGAGCGGGGGAGGCTACGAGCAGTACTTC.

The CDR3 coding sequence is TGTGCCAGCAGTTTAGTCTATCCGGGACGAAGAGAGCAGTACTTC. It encodes CASSLVYPGRREQYF. The rearrangement uses TRBV27 and TRBJ2-7; tentatively, D is TRBD1 or TRBD2 (5 bases each). The CDR3 loop spans 15 amino acids. V was trimmed by 2 bases and J by 7 bases, leaving 18 bases between them. CDR1 MNHEY and CDR2 SMNVEV come from the germline V gene (reference sequence).

V usage is TRBV3-1 and J usage is TRBJ2-5; D is ambiguous. Germline assignment: CDR1 LGHDT and CDR2 YNNKEL (reference sequence). This CDR3 is 14 amino acids long. Trimming removed 0 bases at V and 2 bases at J, with 7 bases between. The DNA for the CDR3 is TGTGCCAGCAGCCAAGACGGGCGGCAAGAGACCCAGTACTTC. It codes for CASSQDGRQETQYF.

This clonotype was seen only once. An end of the junction does not agree with germline; a read error may underlie this. The J gene is TRBJ2-7, the V gene TRBV7-2, with 8 bases lining up with TRBD1. The germline V gene has CDR1 SGHTA and CDR2 FQGNSA. The CDR3 contains 14 residues. The CDR3 loop is CASSLDRGTYKQYF. The CDR3 DNA is TGTGCCAGCAGCTTAGACAGGGGGACCTACAAGCAGTACTTC.

This chain joins TRBV5-1 and TRBJ2-6; TRBD2 is a possible D gene (6 bases). Germline V CDR1 and CDR2: SGHRS, YFSETQ. CDR3 size: 16 residues. Trimming removed 1 base at V and 0 bases at J, with 8 bases between. DNA of the CDR3: TGCGCCAGCAGCTTGTGGGGGGACTCTGGGGCCAACGTCCTGACTTTC. Residues: CASSLWGDSGANVLTF.

This clonotype has a handful of counts. V gene TRBV29-1 combines with J gene TRBJ2-3; 9 bases are a match to TRBD2. J lost 5 bases, V lost 6 bases, and 12 bases had no gene match. Germline values: CDR1 SQVTM, CDR2 ANQGSEA. The CDR3 loop spans 15 amino acids. In DNA form, the CDR3 reads TGCAGCGTAGCAGCTAGCGGGAAGGTGGTAGATACGCAGTATTTT. It encodes CSVAASGKVVDTQYF.

This clonotype occurred a few times. This sequence joins TRBV12-3 or TRBV12-4 and TRBJ1-1, with D unclear. This CDR3 is 11 amino acids long. Trimming pared 6 bases from V and 6 bases from J, leaving 8 bases between. CDR3 region: CASSFGSEAFF. The CDR3 DNA sequence: TGTGCCAGCAGCTTCGGGTCTGAAGCTTTCTTT.

The chain uses TRBV20-1 and TRBJ2-3, with D possibly matching TRBD2 (6 bases). Germline V gene lookup returns CDR1 DFQATT and CDR2 SNEGSKA (reference sequence). Between the trimmed V and J ends, which lost 3 bases and 9 bases, there was a span of 19 bases. CDR3 length: 14 amino acids. The CDR3 here is CSARGGTHTETQYF. In nucleotides, the CDR3 is TGCAGTGCTAGGGGCGGGACGCACACTGAGACGCAGTATTTT.

The chain combines TRBV6-5 with TRBJ2-5; perhaps D is TRBD1 or TRBD2 (5 bases each). The V end lost 6 bases, the J end lost 11 bases, and 22 bases lay between the germline ends. Per germline, CDR1 MNHEY and CDR2 SVGAGI. This CDR3 spans 14 amino acids. The CDR3 DNA reads TGTGCCAGCAGCTTTCCGGGACCCGGGGATGAGCAGTACTTC. It encodes CASSFPGPGDEQYF.

This rearrangement joins TRBV9 to TRBJ2-7, with 7 bases lining up with TRBD2. The CDR3 is 16 amino acids. Germline CDR1 reads SGDLS; CDR2 reads YYNGEE. V dropped 4 bases and J dropped 2; count of bases not matched to a gene: 12. Written as DNA, the CDR3 is TGTGCCAGCAGCAACCAACTAGCGTTACCAACCTACGAGCAGTACTTC. Protein sequence: CASSNQLALPTYEQYF.

The chain joins TRBV15 to TRBJ1-2; D perhaps matches TRBD1 (6 bases). This CDR3 is 13 amino acids long. V was pared by 3 bases and J by 5 bases, with 10 bases between. Per the germline V gene, CDR1 is LNHNV and CDR2 is YYDKDF (reference sequence). The CDR3 region is CATSRGQGYGYTF. DNA of the CDR3: TGTGCCACCAGCAGGGGTCAGGGGTATGGCTACACCTTC.

The chain links TRBV9 to TRBJ1-3; D perhaps matches TRBD1 (5 bases). This CDR3 is 17 amino acids long. V lost 4 bases and J 0 bases, leaving 17 bases between the germline ends. Looked up from germline, CDR1 is SGDLS and CDR2 is YYNGEE. This CDR3 reads CASSTRGDLSSGNTIYF. As DNA, the CDR3 is TGTGCCAGCAGCACTCGGGGGGACCTGAGCTCTGGAAACACCATATATTTT.

The chain employs TRBV6-1 and TRBJ2-7; 13 positions match TRBD2. CDR3 length equals 16 residues. After removal of 6 bases from V and 5 bases from J, the junction contained 10 bases not matched to a gene. From germline, CDR1 is MNHNS and CDR2 SASEGT. CDR3 DNA: TGTGCCAGCAGGGGGACTAGCGGGAAGGACGTTAACGAGCAGTACTTC. Its protein is CASRGTSGKDVNEQYF.

This clonotype was seen only a few times. J is TRBJ2-1 and V is TRBV4-1; 13 bases line up with TRBD2. Germline trimming cut 2 bases from V and 7 bases from J; bases unmatched to any gene: 5. Germline CDR1 and CDR2: MGHRA and YSYEKL. The CDR3 length is 16 residues. CDR3 in amino acids: CASSQQLAGGPNEQFF. The CDR3 DNA is TGCGCCAGCAGCCAACAACTAGCGGGAGGGCCGAATGAGCAGTTCTTC.

The chain joins TRBV5-1 to TRBJ2-3; 7 nucleotides match TRBD1. V shed 3 bases and J 1 base; nucleotides not matched to a gene: 8. The CDR3 spans 16 residues. Germline CDR1 reads SGHRS; CDR2 reads YFSETQ. This CDR3 is CASSSQTGSGTDTQYF. CDR3 bases: TGCGCCAGCAGCTCCCAGACAGGGTCGGGCACAGATACGCAGTATTTT.

V gene TRBV6-4 combines with J gene TRBJ1-2; D is unresolved. V lost 4 bases, J lost 0 bases, and 12 bases lay in between. The CDR3 spans 15 residues. Per germline, CDR1 MRHNA and CDR2 SNTAGT. The DNA for the CDR3 is TGTGCCAGCAGTGTAGAGGGTAACTCTAACTATGGCTACACCTTC. It is translated as CASSVEGNSNYGYTF.

Concerning this clonotype itself: At one of its ends the junction is not consistent with the germline gene, which may arise from a read error. This chain joins TRBV6-6 and TRBJ2-1; perhaps TRBD2 as D (5 bases). Per germline, CDR1 MNHNY and CDR2 SVGAGI (reference sequence). The CDR3 covers 15 residues. CDR3 residues: CASSYISEPYDEQFF. The CDR3 bases are TGTGCCAGCAGTTACATTAGCGAACCCTACGATGAGCAGTTCTTC.

The rearrangement links TRBV28 to TRBJ1-2, with 11 nucleotides matching TRBD1. Germline-derived CDR1 and CDR2 are MDHEN and SYDVKM. Trimming removed 6 bases from V and 0 bases from J; junction bases left unmatched: 9. CDR3 length: 17 amino acids. CDR3 nucleotides: TGTGCCAGCAGCGGGGGACAGGGGGTAGGAGCTAACTATGGCTACACCTTC. It translates to CASSGGQGVGANYGYTF.